The clone carrying this TCR beta chain was seen a handful of times. Deletions cut 2 bases from V and 7 bases from J, with 27 bases between. Germline V CDR1 and CDR2: LGHNA, YSLEER. This CDR3 has 19 amino acids. TCRdb passed the RACE reads through MiXCR, listing each CDR3 protein once. In the table there are over 150,000 distinct CDR3 sequences, about a quarter of which are singletons. Stated time point: patch test 3, about 24 weeks after DPC sensitization. Specified treatment: therapeutic diphenylcyclopropenone sensitization with weekly scalp DPC. These data are taken from a study of human T cells and chemical hapten exposure.

This rearrangement joins TRBV4-3 to TRBJ2-1, with a tentative D call TRBD2 (7 bases). This receptor was identified in a woman aged 18-30 years with alopecia areata. Some clones in this sample may be carry-over from other donors' samples. Here the sequenced sample was whole blood, taken in connection with sensitization to the hapten diphenylcyclopropenone (DPC). CDR3 in DNA: TGCGCCAGCAGCCAACGAGCCCAAGGCGGGGGCCCGGGGGGTAATGAGCAGTTCTTC. Translated, it gives CASSQRAQGGGPGGNEQFF.